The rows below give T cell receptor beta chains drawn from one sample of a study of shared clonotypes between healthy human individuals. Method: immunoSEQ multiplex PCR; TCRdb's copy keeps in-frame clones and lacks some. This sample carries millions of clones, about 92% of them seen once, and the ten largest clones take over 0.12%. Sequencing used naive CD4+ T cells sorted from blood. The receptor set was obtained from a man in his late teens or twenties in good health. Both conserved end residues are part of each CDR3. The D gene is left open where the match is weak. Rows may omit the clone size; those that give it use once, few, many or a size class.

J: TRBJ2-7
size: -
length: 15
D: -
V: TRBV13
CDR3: CASSLKGSPHYEQYF
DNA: TGTGCCAGCAGCTTAAAGGGGTCCCCTCACTACGAGCAGTACTTC

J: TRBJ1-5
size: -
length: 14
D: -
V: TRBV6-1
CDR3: CASSEGTASFGQHF
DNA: TGTGCCAGCAGTGAAGGGACAGCCAGCTTCGGCCAGCATTTT

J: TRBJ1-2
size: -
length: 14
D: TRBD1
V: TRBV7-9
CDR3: CASSVDRVQDGYTF
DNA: TGTGCCAGCAGCGTCGACAGGGTTCAGGATGGCTACACCTTC

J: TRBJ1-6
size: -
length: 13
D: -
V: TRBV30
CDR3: CAWSGQGKTPLHF
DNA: TGTGCCTGGAGTGGGCAGGGGAAAACACCCCTCCACTTT

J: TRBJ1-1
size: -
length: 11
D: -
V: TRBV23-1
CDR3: CASSQGGAAFF
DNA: TGCGCCAGCAGTCAAGGGGGCGCAGCTTTCTTT

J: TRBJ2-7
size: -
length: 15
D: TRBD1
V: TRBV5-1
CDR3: CASSPQAGQGYEQYF
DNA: TGCGCCAGCAGCCCTCAAGCGGGACAGGGGTACGAGCAGTACTTC

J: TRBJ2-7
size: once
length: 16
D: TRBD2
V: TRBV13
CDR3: CASSLISGGASGEQYF
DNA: TGTGCCAGCAGCCTAATTAGCGGGGGGGCCTCCGGCGAGCAGTACTTC

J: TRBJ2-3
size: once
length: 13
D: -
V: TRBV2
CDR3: CASMRETTDTQYF
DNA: TGTGCCAGCATGAGGGAGACCACAGATACGCAGTATTTT

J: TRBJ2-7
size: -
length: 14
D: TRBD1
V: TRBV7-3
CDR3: CASSSDRGSYEQYF
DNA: TGTGCCAGCAGCTCGGACAGGGGGTCCTACGAGCAGTACTTC

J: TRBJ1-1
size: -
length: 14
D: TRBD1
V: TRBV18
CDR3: CASFGQGANTEAFF
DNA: TGTGCCAGCTTCGGACAGGGGGCGAACACTGAAGCTTTCTTT

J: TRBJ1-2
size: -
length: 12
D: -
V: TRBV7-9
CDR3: CASSLDKGGYTF
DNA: TGTGCCAGCAGCTTAGACAAGGGTGGCTACACCTTC

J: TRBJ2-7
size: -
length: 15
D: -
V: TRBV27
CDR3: CASSFTGSFPYEQYF
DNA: TGTGCCAGCAGTTTCACAGGGTCATTTCCCTACGAGCAGTACTTC

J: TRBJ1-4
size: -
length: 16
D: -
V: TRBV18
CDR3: CASSPLIGGINEKLFF
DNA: TGTGCCAGCTCACCACTGATTGGGGGAATTAATGAAAAACTGTTTTTT

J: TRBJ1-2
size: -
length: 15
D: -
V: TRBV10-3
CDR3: CAISESAGANYGYTF
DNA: TGTGCCATCAGTGAGTCGGCAGGGGCTAACTATGGCTACACCTTC

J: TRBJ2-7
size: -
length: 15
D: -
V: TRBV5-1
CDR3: CASSPDPSLGYEQYF
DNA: TGCGCCAGCAGCCCTGACCCTTCTTTGGGCTACGAGCAGTACTTC

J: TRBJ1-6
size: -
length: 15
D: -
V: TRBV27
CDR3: CASRDTGGESSPLHF
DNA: TGTGCCAGCAGGGATACCGGAGGGGAGTCTTCACCCCTCCACTTT

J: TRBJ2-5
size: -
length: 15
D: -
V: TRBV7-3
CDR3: CANPPPGGHQETQYF
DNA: TGTGCCAACCCTCCCCCCGGAGGCCACCAAGAGACCCAGTACTTC

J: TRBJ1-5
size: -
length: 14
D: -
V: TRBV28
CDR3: CASSEAGSNQPQHF
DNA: TGTGCCAGCAGCGAAGCGGGTAGCAATCAGCCCCAGCATTTT

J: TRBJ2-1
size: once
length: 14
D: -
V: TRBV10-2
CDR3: CASSVWDSPNEQFF
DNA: TGCGCCAGCAGTGTGTGGGACTCCCCCAATGAGCAGTTCTTC

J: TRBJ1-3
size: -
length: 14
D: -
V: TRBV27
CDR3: CASSPGGVGNTIYF
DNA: TGTGCCAGCAGTCCCGGAGGGGTGGGAAACACCATATATTTT

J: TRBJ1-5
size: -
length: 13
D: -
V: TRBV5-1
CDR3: CASSLSRDQPQHF
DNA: TGCGCCAGCAGCTTGTCACGGGATCAGCCCCAGCATTTT

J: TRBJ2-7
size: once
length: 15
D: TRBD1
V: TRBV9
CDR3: CASSGSRTGHYEQYF
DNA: TGTGCCAGCAGCGGCTCCCGGACAGGGCATTACGAGCAGTACTTC

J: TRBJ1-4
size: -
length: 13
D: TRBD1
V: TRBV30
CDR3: CAGGQTINEKLFF
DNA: TGTGCCGGGGGACAGACCATAAATGAAAAACTGTTTTTT

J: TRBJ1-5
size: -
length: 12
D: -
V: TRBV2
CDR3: CASKRGNQPQHF
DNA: TGTGCCAGCAAGAGGGGGAATCAGCCCCAGCATTTT

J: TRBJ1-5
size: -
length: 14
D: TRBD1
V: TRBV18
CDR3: CASSQDRGIQPQHF
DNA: TGTGCCAGCTCCCAGGACAGGGGAATTCAGCCCCAGCATTTT

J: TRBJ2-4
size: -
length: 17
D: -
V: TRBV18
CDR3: CASSPPVAAEAKNIQYF
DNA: TGTGCCAGCTCACCACCTGTGGCAGCAGAAGCCAAAAACATTCAGTACTTC